Presented here are 11 T cell receptor beta chains from one specimen sequenced in a study of cytomegalovirus exposure and HLA in healthy donors. Repertoires were generated with immunoSEQ multiplex PCR, while TCRdb's copy carries only in-frame clones and drops some. Among about 65,000 clones listed, approximately 90% were seen once. The sequenced material came from PBMCs. The source is a woman under 30 in good health and CMV-seronegative.

V and J are TRBV19 and TRBJ2-7; D may be TRBD1 (5 bases). The V gene's germline CDR1 is LNHDA and CDR2 SQIVND (reference sequence). The V and J ends lost 8 bases and 3 bases respectively, with 14 bases between them. CDR3 length: 13 amino acids. The CDR3 reads CASAHRQYYEQYF. The CDR3 bases are TGTGCCAGTGCCCACCGACAGTACTACGAGCAGTACTTC. Full variable domain (outside the CDR3, taken from reference TRBV19 and TRBJ2-7): DGGITQSPKYLFRKEGQNVTLSCEQNLNHDAMYWYRQDPGQGLRLIYYSQIVNDFQKGDIAEGYSVSREKKESFPLTVTSAQKNPTAFYLCASAHRQYYEQYFGPGTRLTVT.

V is TRBV5-1 and J is TRBJ1-1, with 7 bases lining up with TRBD1. The ends lost 5 bases at V and 3 bases at J; junction bases unmatched: 10. This CDR3 region has 15 residues. Germline loops: CDR1 SGHRS, CDR2 YFSETQ. The CDR3 loop is CASRAPEGAYTEAFF. DNA of the CDR3: TGCGCCAGCAGAGCCCCGGAGGGGGCTTACACTGAAGCTTTCTTT.

The gene calls are TRBV27 and TRBJ1-5, with TRBD1 as a possible D gene (5 bases). The V end lost 7 bases, the J end lost 2 bases, and 15 bases lay between the germline ends. CDR1 MNHEY and CDR2 SMNVEV come from the germline V gene (reference sequence). The CDR3 is 15 residues long. CDR3 sequence: CASKNSGLGNQPQHF. The CDR3, as DNA: TGTGCCAGCAAGAATTCAGGGTTGGGCAATCAGCCCCAGCATTTT.

The CDR3 here is CASRSRLATYEQYF. In DNA, the CDR3 is TGTGCCAGCAGGTCTAGGCTAGCCACCTACGAGCAGTACTTC. The rearrangement joins TRBV28 to TRBJ2-7, with D possibly being TRBD2 (5 bases). Germline V gives CDR1 MDHEN, CDR2 SYDVKM. Trimming took off 6 bases at V and 2 bases at J, with 14 bases between the two ends. CDR3 length equals 14 residues.

The chain recombines TRBV18 with TRBJ1-2; D is unclear. This CDR3 region has 14 residues. Germline V lookup: CDR1 KGHSH, CDR2 LQKENI. V lost 6 bases and J 3 bases, leaving 14 bases between the germline ends. This CDR3 is CASSLRVGDYGYTF. Here the CDR3 DNA reads TGTGCCAGCTCCCTCCGAGTCGGGGACTATGGCTACACCTTC.

This rearrangement joins TRBV5-1 to TRBJ2-2; 7 nucleotides align to TRBD2. Trimming removed 1 base from V and 7 bases from J; junction bases left unmatched: 4. This CDR3 comprises 14 residues. Germline values: CDR1 SGHRS, CDR2 YFSETQ. The chain's CDR3 is CASSLRTSGGELFF. As DNA, the CDR3 is TGCGCCAGCAGCTTGAGGACTAGTGGCGGGGAGCTGTTTTTT. Together with reference TRBV5-1 and TRBJ2-2, the CDR3 gives the full variable domain: KAGVTQTPRYLIKTRGQQVTLSCSPISGHRSVSWYQQTPGQGLQFLFEYFSETQRNKGNFPGRFSGRQFSNSRSEMNVSTLELGDSALYLCASSLRTSGGELFFGEGSRLTVL.

The V call is TRBV19, the J call TRBJ2-3, with 9 bases identical to TRBD2. V lost 9 bases and J lost 3; bases outside the gene matches: 4. Per the germline V gene, CDR1 is LNHDA and CDR2 is SQIVND (reference sequence). This CDR3 contains 13 residues. CDR3 amino acids: CASRRGGTDTQYF. CDR3 coding DNA: TGTGCCAGCCGGCGGGGGGGGACAGATACGCAGTATTTT.

The chain has TRBV28 and TRBJ2-7, with 7 bases that match TRBD2. The CDR3 covers 13 residues. The germline gives CDR1 MDHEN, CDR2 SYDVKM. After removal of 7 bases from V and 2 bases from J, the junction contained 5 bases not matched to a gene. In DNA, the CDR3 is TGTGCCAGCACCCCGGGGAGGGCCTACGAGCAGTACTTC. Its translation: CASTPGRAYEQYF. The full variable domain, in which reference TRBV28 and TRBJ2-7 provide the parts outside the CDR3, is DVKVTQSSRYLVKRTGEKVFLECVQDMDHENMFWYRQDPGLGLRLIYFSYDVKMKEKGDIPEGYSVSREKKERFSLILESASTNQTSMYLCASTPGRAYEQYFGPGTRLTVT.

The chain combines TRBV6-1 with TRBJ1-1; D is unclear. CDR1 is MNHNS, CDR2 SASEGT, per germline. V was cut by 6 bases and J by 0 bases, with 8 bases left in between. The CDR3 loop spans 13 amino acids. This CDR3 reads CASSSNMNTEAFF. The CDR3 coding sequence is TGTGCCAGCAGCTCCAACATGAACACTGAAGCTTTCTTT.

Remarks on this clone: A junction boundary mismatches the germline segment, possibly from a read error. This chain joins TRBV28 and TRBJ2-2, with TRBD1 matching 8 bases. The CDR3 length is 16 residues. In germline, CDR1 is MDHEN, CDR2 SYDVKM. CDR3 region: CASRQNQGAKTGELFF. CDR3 DNA: TGTGCCAGCAGGCAGAATCAGGGGGCGAAGACCGGGGAGCTGTTTTTT. Full variable domain (remainder filled in from reference TRBV28 and TRBJ2-2): DVKVTQSSRYLVKRTGEKVFLECVQDMDHENMFWYRQDPGLGLRLIYFSYDVKMKEKGDIPEGYSVSREKKERFSLILESASTNQTSMYLCASRQNQGAKTGELFFGEGSRLTVL.

The gene calls are TRBV30 and TRBJ2-5; D perhaps matches TRBD2 (7 bases). This CDR3 contains 14 residues. The V end was cut by 1 base, the J end by 4 bases, with 13 bases between. The germline V gene has CDR1 GTSNPN and CDR2 SVGIG (reference sequence). This CDR3 is CAWSEGGGGETQYF. CDR3 in DNA: TGTGCCTGGAGTGAAGGCGGGGGCGGAGAGACCCAGTACTTC.